Listed here are 12 T cell receptor beta chains from one sample, sequenced in a study of T cells in Graves' hyperthyroidism and ophthalmopathy. RNA transcripts served as the template for amplifying TCR beta CDR3 regions. The primer set for the first-round RT-PCR of the TCR CDR3 was HTBI. TCRdb passed the multiplex PCR reads through MiXCR, listing each CDR3 protein once. The data show 250,000 to 400,000 distinct CDR3 sequences, with roughly 13% seen just once and 34% held by the top ten. The sequenced material came from blood. The receptors derive from a woman in her 40s with Graves' ophthalmopathy.

This clonotype showed up just a few times. This chain links TRBV14 with TRBJ2-5; tentative D call: TRBD1 (5 bases). V was cut by 4 bases and J by 2 bases, with 17 bases left in between. The CDR3 contains 16 residues. The V gene's germline CDR1 is SGHDN and CDR2 FVKESK. The CDR3 region is CASSPERGTLQETQYF. CDR3 bases: TGTGCCAGCAGCCCAGAAAGGGGAACCCTTCAAGAGACCCAGTACTTC.

The CDR3 is CASTPRGIFNYGYTF. CDR3 nucleotide sequence: TGTGCCAGTACCCCAAGGGGGATTTTTAACTATGGCTACACCTTC. The J gene is TRBJ1-2, the V gene TRBV19, with D perhaps matching TRBD1 (6 bases). The CDR3 is 15 amino acids. Trimming pared 7 bases from V and 1 base from J, leaving 16 bases between. Germline V gene data show CDR1 as LNHDA and CDR2 as SQIVND (reference sequence).

As for this clonotype: This could be a read error, since a much larger clone is one nucleotide away. The chain has TRBV7-7 and TRBJ1-1; unclear D gene. The CDR3 contains 13 residues. Germline assignment: CDR1 SSHAT and CDR2 FNYEAQ (reference sequence). CDR3 residues: CASGLTMNTEAFF. CDR3 sequence (DNA): TGTGCTAGCGGCTTGACCATGAACACTGAAGCTTTCTTT.

This clonotype was recorded many times. The J gene is TRBJ1-6, the V gene TRBV2, with no clear D. Germline V gene sequence: CDR1 SNHLY, CDR2 FYNNEI. The CDR3 is 12 residues long. The V end lost 3 bases, the J end lost 11 bases, and 8 bases lay between the germline ends. DNA of the CDR3: TGTGCCAGCAGTGAGGACGGGCCACCCCTCCACTTT. As protein: CASSEDGPPLHF.

The rearrangement joins TRBV19 to TRBJ1-2, with 7 bases that match TRBD1. Germline V gives CDR1 LNHDA, CDR2 SQIVND (reference sequence). Trimming cost V 10 bases and J 1 base; bases outside gene matches: 12. This CDR3 region has 15 residues. CDR3 sequence (DNA): TGTGCCACCACGGGGACAGTGACCATTAACTATGGCTACACCTTC. This gives the protein CATTGTVTINYGYTF.

This clonotype appeared many times. The J gene is TRBJ1-1, the V gene TRBV28; no reliable D call. Germline-derived CDR1 and CDR2 are MDHEN and SYDVKM. V was clipped by 4 bases and J by 0 bases, with 12 bases between them. The CDR3 totals 15 residues. The CDR3 region is CASSSFRVVNTEAFF. In DNA form, the CDR3 reads TGTGCCAGCAGTTCTTTCCGGGTGGTGAACACTGAAGCTTTCTTT.

The chain has TRBV3-1 and TRBJ2-5; D is possibly TRBD1 or TRBD2 (5 bases each). V was clipped by 3 bases and J by 2 bases, with 13 bases between them. Germline V lookup: CDR1 LGHDT, CDR2 YNNKEL (reference sequence). The CDR3 extends over 15 amino acids. CDR3 DNA: TGTGCCAGCAGCCAGGGTTTCGGGGCTCAAGAGACCCAGTACTTC. Translated, it gives CASSQGFGAQETQYF.

This clonotype was observed a few times. The chain is built from TRBV15 and TRBJ1-2, with D maybe TRBD1 (5 bases). V lost 0 bases, J lost 8 bases, and 19 bases lay in between. Germline V lookup: CDR1 LNHNV, CDR2 YYDKDF (reference sequence). CDR3 length: 16 residues. The CDR3 nucleotides read TGTGCCACCAGCAGAGATTACGACGAGGGGCTCTACGGCTACACCTTC. Its translation is CATSRDYDEGLYGYTF.

This sequence joins TRBV18 and TRBJ2-1; 7 bases fit TRBD2. Germline V gene lookup returns CDR1 KGHSH and CDR2 LQKENI. J lost 1 base, V lost 4 bases, and 7 bases had no gene match. The CDR3 is 16 amino acids. CDR3 residues: CASSLPSGGSYNEQFF. The CDR3 DNA follows: TGTGCCAGCTCACTACCGTCGGGAGGTTCCTACAATGAGCAGTTCTTC.

This clonotype was seen ten or more times. The chain uses TRBV20-1 and TRBJ2-2; perhaps TRBD1 as D (5 bases). V lost 4 bases and J 2 bases, leaving 8 bases between the germline ends. From germline, CDR1 is DFQATT and CDR2 SNEGSKA (reference sequence). CDR3 length: 13 amino acids. CDR3 sequence: CSAKGSNTGELFF. The CDR3 DNA reads TGCAGTGCTAAGGGGTCAAACACCGGGGAGCTGTTTTTT.

This clonotype was detected ten times or more. The chain is built from TRBV12-3 or TRBV12-4 and TRBJ1-5, with D perhaps TRBD1 (5 bases). V was cut by 6 bases and J by 6 bases, with 18 bases left in between. The CDR3 length is 15 residues. The CDR3 protein is CASRLGGIGIQPQHF. The CDR3 DNA reads TGTGCCAGCAGACTCGGGGGAATCGGGATTCAGCCCCAGCATTTT.

The chain joins TRBV15 to TRBJ2-5; 9 bases are shared with TRBD1. The CDR3 runs to 15 residues. Trimming cost V 3 bases and J 2 bases; bases outside gene matches: 4. From germline, CDR1 is LNHNV and CDR2 YYDKDF (reference sequence). The CDR3: CATSRLTGGQETQYF. The CDR3 coding sequence is TGTGCCACCAGCAGGTTGACAGGGGGGCAAGAGACCCAGTACTTC.